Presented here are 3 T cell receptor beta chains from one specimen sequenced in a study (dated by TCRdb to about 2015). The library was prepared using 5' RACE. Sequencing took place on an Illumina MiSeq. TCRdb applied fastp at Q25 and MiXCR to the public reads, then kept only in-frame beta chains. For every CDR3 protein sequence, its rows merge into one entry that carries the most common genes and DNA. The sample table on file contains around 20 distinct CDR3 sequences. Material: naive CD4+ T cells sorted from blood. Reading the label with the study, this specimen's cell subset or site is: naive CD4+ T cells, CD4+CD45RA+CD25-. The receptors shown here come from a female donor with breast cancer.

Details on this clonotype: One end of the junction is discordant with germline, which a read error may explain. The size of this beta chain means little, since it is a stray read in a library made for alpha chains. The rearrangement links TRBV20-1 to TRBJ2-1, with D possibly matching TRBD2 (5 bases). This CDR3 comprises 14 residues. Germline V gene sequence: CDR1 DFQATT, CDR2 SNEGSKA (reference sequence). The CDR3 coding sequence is TGCAGTGCCAGAGTGCGGACTGGCCACAATGAGCAGTTCTTC. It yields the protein CSARVRTGHNEQFF.

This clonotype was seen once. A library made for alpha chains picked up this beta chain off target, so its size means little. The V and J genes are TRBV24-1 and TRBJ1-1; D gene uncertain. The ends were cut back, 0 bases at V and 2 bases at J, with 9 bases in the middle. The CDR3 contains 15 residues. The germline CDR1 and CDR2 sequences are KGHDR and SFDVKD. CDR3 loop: CATSDLWRGNTEAFF. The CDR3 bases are TGTGCCACCAGTGATTTGTGGCGCGGAAACACTGAAGCTTTCTTT.

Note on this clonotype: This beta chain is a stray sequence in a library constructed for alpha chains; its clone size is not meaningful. CDR3 bases: TGTGCCATCAGTGAAGGGGCGATTGAAGCTTTCTTT. Protein: CAISEGAIEAFF. This chain uses TRBV10-3 with TRBJ1-1; D is perhaps TRBD1 (5 bases). V shed 3 bases and J shed 7 bases, with 9 bases lying between them. Germline CDR1 ENHRY, CDR2 SYGVKD. This CDR3 comprises 12 residues.